A selection of T cell receptor beta chains follows, all from one sample in a study of CD8 T cells in Susac syndrome. TCRdb re-called the immunoSEQ multiplex PCR reads with MiXCR, one entry per CDR3 protein. The table shows around 180,000 distinct CDR3 sequences, with 90% to 95% occurring only once. The material sequenced was CD8+ T cells from PBMCs. All receptors derive from a human donor with multiple sclerosis. The CDR3 runs from the conserved cysteine through the conserved F or W. Fields, in order: J gene, V gene, clone size, D gene, CDR3 protein, CDR3 DNA. A D gene is named only where the DNA matches it firmly. A row's size may be missing; if present it is once, few, many or a size class.

j_gene: TRBJ1-2; v_gene: TRBV9; abundance: .; d_gene: TRBD1; CDR3aa: CASGDMGQLNYGYTF; CDR3nt: TGTGCCAGCGGAGACATGGGACAGCTTAACTATGGCTACACCTTC
j_gene: TRBJ2-3; v_gene: TRBV2; abundance: .; d_gene: TRBD2; CDR3aa: CASNYGQRGVTDTQYF; CDR3nt: TGTGCCAGCAATTACGGCCAGCGGGGGGTCACAGATACGCAGTATTTT
j_gene: TRBJ2-3; v_gene: TRBV28; abundance: .; d_gene: .; CDR3aa: CASSLATGSTDTQYF; CDR3nt: TGTGCCAGCAGTTTAGCCACGGGAAGCACAGATACGCAGTATTTT
j_gene: TRBJ2-1; v_gene: TRBV3-1; abundance: .; d_gene: .; CDR3aa: CASSQDLGREGYNEQFF; CDR3nt: TGTGCCAGCAGCCAAGATCTAGGCAGGGAAGGGTACAATGAGCAGTTCTTC
j_gene: TRBJ2-2; v_gene: TRBV9; abundance: .; d_gene: TRBD1; CDR3aa: CASSEHTGATGELFF; CDR3nt: TGTGCCAGCAGCGAGCATACAGGGGCCACCGGGGAGCTGTTTTTT
j_gene: TRBJ2-2; v_gene: TRBV5-1; abundance: .; d_gene: .; CDR3aa: CASSLTGTGELFF; CDR3nt: TGCGCCAGCAGCTTGACCGGGACCGGGGAGCTGTTTTTT
j_gene: TRBJ2-3; v_gene: TRBV6-1; abundance: .; d_gene: TRBD2; CDR3aa: CASSQAGTSTDTQYF; CDR3nt: TGTGCCAGCAGTCAAGCGGGAACTAGCACAGATACGCAGTATTTT
j_gene: TRBJ1-2; v_gene: TRBV29-1; abundance: .; d_gene: .; CDR3aa: CSVEAATLLTNYGYTF; CDR3nt: TGCAGCGTTGAGGCAGCCACCCTTCTAACTAACTATGGCTACACCTTC
j_gene: TRBJ1-2; v_gene: TRBV27; abundance: .; d_gene: TRBD1; CDR3aa: CASSGQGAFGYTF; CDR3nt: TGTGCCAGTTCCGGACAGGGGGCGTTTGGCTACACCTTC
j_gene: TRBJ1-1; v_gene: TRBV20-1; abundance: .; d_gene: TRBD1; CDR3aa: CSARDHGTGMNTEAFF; CDR3nt: TGCAGTGCTAGAGATCACGGGACAGGGATGAACACTGAAGCTTTCTTT
j_gene: TRBJ2-5; v_gene: TRBV12-3/TRBV12-4; abundance: .; d_gene: TRBD1; CDR3aa: CASSPGTGRETQYF; CDR3nt: TGTGCCAGCAGCCCAGGGACAGGGAGGGAGACCCAGTACTTC
j_gene: TRBJ2-7; v_gene: TRBV14; abundance: .; d_gene: .; CDR3aa: CASSHRQPPLPYEQYF; CDR3nt: TGTGCCAGCAGCCATAGACAGCCACCTCTTCCCTACGAGCAGTACTTC
j_gene: TRBJ1-1; v_gene: TRBV20-1; abundance: .; d_gene: .; CDR3aa: CSASFTGAFF; CDR3nt: TGCAGTGCTAGTTTTACAGGAGCTTTCTTT
j_gene: TRBJ2-7; v_gene: TRBV7-9; abundance: .; d_gene: TRBD2; CDR3aa: CASSPGLAGEGAYEQYF; CDR3nt: TGTGCCAGCAGCCCGGGGCTAGCGGGAGAGGGTGCCTACGAGCAGTACTTC
j_gene: TRBJ1-1; v_gene: TRBV19; abundance: .; d_gene: .; CDR3aa: CASSGQLGTEAFF; CDR3nt: TGTGCCAGTAGTGGACAGCTGGGCACTGAAGCTTTCTTT
j_gene: TRBJ2-5; v_gene: TRBV20-1; abundance: once; d_gene: .; CDR3aa: CSAPGGPRGFLQETQYF; CDR3nt: TGCAGTGCTCCAGGGGGGCCTAGGGGTTTCCTTCAAGAGACCCAGTACTTC
j_gene: TRBJ2-7; v_gene: TRBV18; abundance: .; d_gene: TRBD2; CDR3aa: CASSPEGLAAYEQYF; CDR3nt: TGTGCCAGCTCACCCGAAGGACTAGCGGCCTACGAGCAGTACTTC
j_gene: TRBJ2-1; v_gene: TRBV13; abundance: .; d_gene: .; CDR3aa: CASSLPAVSYNEQFF; CDR3nt: TGTGCCAGCAGCCTCCCCGCGGTCTCCTACAATGAGCAGTTCTTC
j_gene: TRBJ2-7; v_gene: TRBV27; abundance: .; d_gene: .; CDR3aa: CASGLEGTYEQYF; CDR3nt: TGTGCCAGTGGGTTGGAGGGCACCTACGAGCAGTACTTC
j_gene: TRBJ2-1; v_gene: TRBV2; abundance: .; d_gene: TRBD1; CDR3aa: CASRRGTGVHNEQFF; CDR3nt: TGTGCCAGCAGGCGTGGGACAGGGGTCCACAATGAGCAGTTCTTC
j_gene: TRBJ2-4; v_gene: TRBV12-3/TRBV12-4; abundance: .; d_gene: .; CDR3aa: CASSLGGGMDIQYF; CDR3nt: TGTGCCAGCAGTCTAGGGGGGGGGATGGACATTCAGTACTTC
j_gene: TRBJ2-7; v_gene: TRBV16; abundance: once; d_gene: TRBD1; CDR3aa: CASSRTGEGYEQYF; CDR3nt: TGTGCCAGCAGCCGGACAGGGGAAGGCTACGAGCAGTACTTC
j_gene: TRBJ1-2; v_gene: TRBV27; abundance: .; d_gene: .; CDR3aa: CASSTRTPRYGDGYTF; CDR3nt: TGTGCCAGCAGTACCCGGACCCCCCGATACGGGGATGGCTACACCTTC
j_gene: TRBJ2-1; v_gene: TRBV20-1; abundance: .; d_gene: .; CDR3aa: CSASGQQFF; CDR3nt: TGCAGTGCATCAGGGCAGCAGTTCTTC
j_gene: TRBJ2-1; v_gene: TRBV3-1; abundance: .; d_gene: .; CDR3aa: CASSRLTSLYEQFF; CDR3nt: TGTGCCAGCAGTCGATTAACTAGTCTTTATGAGCAGTTCTTC
j_gene: TRBJ1-4; v_gene: TRBV9; abundance: .; d_gene: .; CDR3aa: CASSVYMRGEKLFF; CDR3nt: TGTGCCAGCAGCGTCTACATGCGCGGGGAAAAACTGTTTTTT
j_gene: TRBJ2-4; v_gene: TRBV20-1; abundance: .; d_gene: .; CDR3aa: CSAALDIQYF; CDR3nt: TGCAGTGCTGCCCTGGACATTCAGTACTTC
j_gene: TRBJ1-4; v_gene: TRBV7-9; abundance: .; d_gene: TRBD1; CDR3aa: CASSSWTGQGEKLFF; CDR3nt: TGTGCCAGCAGCTCCTGGACAGGGCAAGGCGAAAAACTGTTTTTT
j_gene: TRBJ2-7; v_gene: TRBV5-1; abundance: .; d_gene: .; CDR3aa: CASSIGQRGHYEQYF; CDR3nt: TGCGCCAGCAGCATAGGACAGAGAGGACACTACGAGCAGTACTTC
j_gene: TRBJ2-2; v_gene: TRBV29-1; abundance: few; d_gene: .; CDR3aa: CSVLHGELFF; CDR3nt: TGCAGCGTCCTGCACGGGGAGCTGTTTTTT
j_gene: TRBJ1-1; v_gene: TRBV7-9; abundance: .; d_gene: .; CDR3aa: CASGRQELSAEAFF; CDR3nt: TGTGCCAGCGGGAGACAGGAACTATCGGCTGAAGCTTTCTTT
j_gene: TRBJ1-3; v_gene: TRBV7-9; abundance: .; d_gene: .; CDR3aa: CASSALGNTIYF; CDR3nt: TGTGCCAGCAGCGCCCTAGGAAACACCATATATTTT
j_gene: TRBJ2-6; v_gene: TRBV10-3; abundance: .; d_gene: .; CDR3aa: CATPGSGANVLTF; CDR3nt: TGTGCCACCCCGGGCTCTGGGGCCAACGTCCTGACTTTC
j_gene: TRBJ2-5; v_gene: TRBV7-2; abundance: .; d_gene: TRBD2; CDR3aa: CASQLAGSHQETQYF; CDR3nt: TGTGCCAGCCAACTAGCGGGAAGTCACCAAGAGACCCAGTACTTC
j_gene: TRBJ2-7; v_gene: TRBV2; abundance: .; d_gene: .; CDR3aa: CASRVYEQYF; CDR3nt: TGTGCCAGCAGAGTGTACGAGCAGTACTTC
j_gene: TRBJ2-3; v_gene: TRBV29-1; abundance: .; d_gene: TRBD2; CDR3aa: CSVVLAGVGTDTQYF; CDR3nt: TGCAGCGTTGTATTAGCGGGAGTAGGTACAGATACGCAGTATTTT
j_gene: TRBJ2-7; v_gene: TRBV7-2; abundance: .; d_gene: TRBD2; CDR3aa: CAISSGSSYEQYF; CDR3nt: TGTGCCATAAGCAGCGGGAGTTCCTACGAGCAGTACTTC
j_gene: TRBJ2-7; v_gene: TRBV3-1; abundance: .; d_gene: TRBD2; CDR3aa: CASSPLAGDTYEQYF; CDR3nt: TGTGCCAGCAGCCCCTTAGCGGGCGACACCTACGAGCAGTACTTC
j_gene: TRBJ2-4; v_gene: TRBV20-1; abundance: .; d_gene: TRBD2; CDR3aa: CSVRYPSGLAKNIQYF; CDR3nt: TGCAGTGTTAGATACCCTAGCGGGCTAGCCAAAAACATTCAGTACTTC
j_gene: TRBJ2-5; v_gene: TRBV27; abundance: .; d_gene: .; CDR3aa: CASSRPFQETQYF; CDR3nt: TGTGCCAGCAGCCGACCCTTCCAAGAGACCCAGTACTTC
j_gene: TRBJ2-3; v_gene: TRBV10-3; abundance: .; d_gene: TRBD2; CDR3aa: CAISGTSGGADTQYF; CDR3nt: TGTGCCATCAGCGGAACTAGCGGGGGAGCAGATACGCAGTATTTT
j_gene: TRBJ2-7; v_gene: TRBV15; abundance: once; d_gene: .; CDR3aa: CATSRDLGGPYEQYF; CDR3nt: TGTGCCACCAGCAGAGATCTGGGGGGTCCCTACGAGCAGTACTTC
j_gene: TRBJ1-5; v_gene: TRBV5-6; abundance: .; d_gene: TRBD1; CDR3aa: CASSPGTGISNQPQHF; CDR3nt: TGTGCCAGCAGCCCCGGGACAGGGATTTCCAATCAGCCCCAGCATTTT
j_gene: TRBJ2-1; v_gene: TRBV4-1; abundance: .; d_gene: .; CDR3aa: CASSLFLYLNEQFF; CDR3nt: TGCGCCAGCAGCCTATTTCTATACCTCAATGAGCAGTTCTTC
j_gene: TRBJ2-1; v_gene: TRBV7-2; abundance: .; d_gene: TRBD1; CDR3aa: CASSLGLTGVHEQFF; CDR3nt: TGTGCCAGCAGCTTAGGTTTGACAGGGGTTCATGAGCAGTTCTTC
j_gene: TRBJ1-2; v_gene: TRBV29-1; abundance: .; d_gene: .; CDR3aa: CSVRGRVNYGYTF; CDR3nt: TGCAGCGTGAGGGGCAGAGTTAACTATGGCTACACCTTC
j_gene: TRBJ2-1; v_gene: TRBV27; abundance: .; d_gene: .; CDR3aa: CASRPYIASYNEQFF; CDR3nt: TGTGCCAGCAGGCCATATATCGCTTCCTACAATGAGCAGTTCTTC
j_gene: TRBJ1-1; v_gene: TRBV20-1; abundance: .; d_gene: .; CDR3aa: CSADYTEAFF; CDR3nt: TGCAGTGCTGACTACACTGAAGCTTTCTTT
j_gene: TRBJ1-1; v_gene: TRBV9; abundance: .; d_gene: TRBD1; CDR3aa: CASSVGTGDMNTEAFF; CDR3nt: TGTGCCAGCAGCGTAGGGACAGGGGACATGAACACTGAAGCTTTCTTT
j_gene: TRBJ2-1; v_gene: TRBV29-1; abundance: once; d_gene: .; CDR3aa: CSVEDPEGYSSYNEQFF; CDR3nt: TGCAGCGTTGAAGATCCTGAGGGATACAGCTCCTACAATGAGCAGTTCTTC
j_gene: TRBJ2-7; v_gene: TRBV20-1; abundance: .; d_gene: TRBD1; CDR3aa: CSARDRESSGYEQYF; CDR3nt: TGCAGTGCTCGCGACAGGGAATCTTCGGGCTACGAGCAGTACTTC
j_gene: TRBJ2-3; v_gene: TRBV27; abundance: .; d_gene: TRBD1; CDR3aa: CASGITGTGGPDTQYF; CDR3nt: TGTGCCAGCGGAATTACCGGGACAGGGGGCCCAGATACGCAGTATTTT
j_gene: TRBJ1-2; v_gene: TRBV3-1; abundance: .; d_gene: TRBD1; CDR3aa: CASSHLRMDRGMDGYTF; CDR3nt: TGTGCCAGCAGCCATCTCAGAATGGACAGGGGGATGGATGGCTACACCTTC
j_gene: TRBJ2-1; v_gene: TRBV19; abundance: .; d_gene: TRBD1; CDR3aa: CASSERTGKGDEQFF; CDR3nt: TGTGCCAGTAGTGAGAGGACAGGGAAAGGGGATGAGCAGTTCTTC
j_gene: TRBJ1-2; v_gene: TRBV7-9; abundance: .; d_gene: TRBD1; CDR3aa: CASSPRTGGIDGYTF; CDR3nt: TGTGCCAGCAGCCCCCGGACAGGGGGTATCGATGGCTACACCTTC
j_gene: TRBJ2-3; v_gene: TRBV25-1; abundance: once; d_gene: .; CDR3aa: CASSLGSSTDTQYF; CDR3nt: TGTGCCAGCAGTTTGGGGAGTAGCACAGATACGCAGTATTTT
j_gene: TRBJ1-1; v_gene: TRBV29-1; abundance: .; d_gene: .; CDR3aa: CSVTGWGLGSEAFF; CDR3nt: TGCAGCGTTACAGGGTGGGGTCTGGGCTCTGAAGCTTTCTTT